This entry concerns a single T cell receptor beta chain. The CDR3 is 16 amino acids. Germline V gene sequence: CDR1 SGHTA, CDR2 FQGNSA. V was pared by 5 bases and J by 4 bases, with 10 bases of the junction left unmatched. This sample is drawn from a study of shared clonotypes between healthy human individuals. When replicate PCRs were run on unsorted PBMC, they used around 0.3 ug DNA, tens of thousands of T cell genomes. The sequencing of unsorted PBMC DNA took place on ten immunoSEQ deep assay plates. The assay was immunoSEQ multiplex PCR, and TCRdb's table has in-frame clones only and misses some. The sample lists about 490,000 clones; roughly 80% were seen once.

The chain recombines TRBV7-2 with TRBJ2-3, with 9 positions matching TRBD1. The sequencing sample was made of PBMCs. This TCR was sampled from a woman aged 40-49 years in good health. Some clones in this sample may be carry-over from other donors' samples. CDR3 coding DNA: TGTGCCAGCAGCATCTGGACAGGGGCTGTTGCAGATACGCAGTATTTT. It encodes CASSIWTGAVADTQYF.